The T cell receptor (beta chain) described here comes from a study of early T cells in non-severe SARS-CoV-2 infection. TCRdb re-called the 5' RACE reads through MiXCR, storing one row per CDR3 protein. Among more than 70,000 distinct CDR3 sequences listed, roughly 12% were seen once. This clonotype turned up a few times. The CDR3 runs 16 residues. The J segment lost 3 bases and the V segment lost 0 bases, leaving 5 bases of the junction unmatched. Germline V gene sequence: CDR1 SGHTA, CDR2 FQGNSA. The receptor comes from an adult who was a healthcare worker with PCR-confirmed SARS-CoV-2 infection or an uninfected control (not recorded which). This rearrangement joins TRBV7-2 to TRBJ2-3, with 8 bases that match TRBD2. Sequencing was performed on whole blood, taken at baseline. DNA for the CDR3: TGTGCCAGCAGCTTAGCGAGATCGGGGGGGACAGATACGCAGTATTTT. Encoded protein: CASSLARSGGTDTQYF.